The present entry profiles one T cell receptor (beta chain) with its context. Its antigen is as yet unknown. Assay: immunoSEQ multiplex PCR; the TCRdb copy retains only in-frame clones and omits some. The data show approximately 22,000 clones, roughly four fifths seen once. Germline CDR1 reads MNHNY; CDR2 reads SVGAGI (reference sequence). The CDR3 contains 15 residues. Deletions cut 6 bases from V and 0 bases from J, with 14 bases between. The sample belongs to a study of lymphopenia after photon versus proton radiotherapy. Broader study findings: Proton therapy kept repertoires fairly stable, unlike photons, which gained effector/memory cells. After lymphocyte nadir, photon-treated repertoires showed oligoclonal expansion, especially CD8+ Temra. Better survival with proton therapy was suggested as possible, not demonstrated. A bigger post-nadir fall in TCR diversity correlated inversely with survival time in deceased patients.

This TCR came from a woman in her 70s with pancreatic cancer. This chain uses TRBV6-6 with TRBJ1-2, with D perhaps TRBD1 (5 bases). This specimen was peripheral blood, taken from a patient treated with proton-based radiotherapy. The DNA for the CDR3 is TGTGCCAGCAGAACCTCGACAGCGGCTAACTATGGCTACACCTTC. Translation gives CASRTSTAANYGYTF.